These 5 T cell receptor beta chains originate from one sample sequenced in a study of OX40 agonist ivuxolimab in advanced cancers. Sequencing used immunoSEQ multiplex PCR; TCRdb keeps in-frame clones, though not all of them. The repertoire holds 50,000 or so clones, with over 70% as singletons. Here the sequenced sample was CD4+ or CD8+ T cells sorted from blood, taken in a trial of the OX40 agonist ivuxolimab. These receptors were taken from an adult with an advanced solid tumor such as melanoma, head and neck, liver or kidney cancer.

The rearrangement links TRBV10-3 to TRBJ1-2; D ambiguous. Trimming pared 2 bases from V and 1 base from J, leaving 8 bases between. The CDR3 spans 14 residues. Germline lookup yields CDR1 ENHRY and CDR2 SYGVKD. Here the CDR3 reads CAISEGEFNYGYTF. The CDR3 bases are TGTGCCATCAGTGAGGGGGAATTTAACTATGGCTACACCTTC.

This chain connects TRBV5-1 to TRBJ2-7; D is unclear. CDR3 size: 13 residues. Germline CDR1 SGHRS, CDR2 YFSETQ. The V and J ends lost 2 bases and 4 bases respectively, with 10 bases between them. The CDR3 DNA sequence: TGCGCCAGCAGCTTCGCCCCCGCGTACGAGCAGTACGTC. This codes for CASSFAPAYEQYV.

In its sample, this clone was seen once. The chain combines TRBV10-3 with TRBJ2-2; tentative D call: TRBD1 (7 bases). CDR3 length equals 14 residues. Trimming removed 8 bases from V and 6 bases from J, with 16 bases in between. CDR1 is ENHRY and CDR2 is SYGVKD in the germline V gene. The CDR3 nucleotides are TGTGCCATCCGACCAGGGGGGTCCCCCGGGGAGCTGTTTTTT. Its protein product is CAIRPGGSPGELFF.

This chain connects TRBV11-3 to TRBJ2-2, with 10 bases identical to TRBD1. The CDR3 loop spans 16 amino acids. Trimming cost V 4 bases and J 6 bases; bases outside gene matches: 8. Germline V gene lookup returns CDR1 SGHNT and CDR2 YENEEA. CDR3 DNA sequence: TGTGCCAGCAGCTCTCCGGGACAGGGGATTCCCGGGGAGCTGTTTTTT. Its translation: CASSSPGQGIPGELFF.

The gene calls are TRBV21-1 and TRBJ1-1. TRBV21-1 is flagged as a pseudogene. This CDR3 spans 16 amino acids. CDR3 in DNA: TGTGCCAGCAGTGCGCCGCTAGCTACAATTCGCACTGAAGCTTTCTTT. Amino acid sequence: CASSAPLATIRTEAFF.